Below, 16 T cell receptor beta chains from the same sample are listed, as sequenced in a study of CD8+ T cells in alopecia areata. Following RNA extraction, reverse transcription yielded cDNA that acted as the sequencing template. This table comes from immunoSEQ multiplex PCR, and its TCRdb copy is limited to in-frame clones, with some not included. The table has about 180,000 clones, roughly 46% seen once. Treatment defined: oral pan-JAK inhibitor, 5-10 mg twice daily. The specimen was CD8+ T cells sorted from blood, collected around week 54, from a patient treated with tofacitinib. The receptors here all came from a human donor with alopecia areata.

This clone came up a few times. This chain uses TRBV7-8 with TRBJ2-7; D may correspond to TRBD1 or TRBD2 (5 bases each). V dropped 1 base and J dropped 0 bases, with 10 bases sitting between them. From germline, CDR1 is SGHVS and CDR2 FQNEAQ. This CDR3 is built from 15 residues. The CDR3 loop is CASSLVGTNSYEQYF. For the CDR3, the DNA is TGTGCCAGCAGCTTAGTGGGGACCAACTCCTACGAGCAGTACTTC.

CDR3 protein: CASTQTPQDGYTF. The CDR3 coding sequence is TGCGCCAGCACCCAGACACCTCAGGATGGCTACACCTTC. The rearrangement uses TRBV5-1 and TRBJ1-2; D is unresolved. With 6 bases removed from V and 6 bases from J, the gap between germline ends came to 15 bases. The CDR3 consists of 13 residues. Germline loops: CDR1 SGHRS, CDR2 YFSETQ.

This clone showed up just a few times. This rearrangement joins TRBV6-5 to TRBJ2-7; 8 bases fit TRBD1. The CDR3 has 14 residues. The J segment lost 4 bases and the V segment lost 5 bases, leaving 7 bases of the junction unmatched. The germline V gene has CDR1 MNHEY and CDR2 SVGAGI. For the CDR3, the DNA is TGTGCCAGCAGTGTTTACAGGGGGAATTACGAGCAGTACTTC. Protein product: CASSVYRGNYEQYF.

For this clone: Other DNA sequences in this sample translate to the same CDR3. The chain has TRBV9 and TRBJ2-5; D unclear. Trimming removed 2 bases at V and 2 bases at J, with 4 bases between. The CDR3 sequence is 12 residues long. Germline lookup yields CDR1 SGDLS and CDR2 YYNGEE. The CDR3 coding sequence is TGTGCCAGCAGCGTGGGGCAAGAGACCCAGTACTTC. Translation: CASSVGQETQYF.

The rearrangement links TRBV5-1 to TRBJ2-1, with D unclear. This CDR3 comprises 15 residues. V was clipped by 2 bases and J by 4 bases, with 13 bases between them. Germline V CDR1 and CDR2: SGHRS, YFSETQ. CDR3: CASSLWGFTYNEQFF. In nucleotides, the CDR3 is TGCGCCAGCAGCTTATGGGGATTTACATACAATGAGCAGTTCTTC.

The genes are TRBV12-2 and TRBJ2-5; the D call TRBD1 from the table was never checked on the DNA. TRBV12-2 is described as a pseudogene. This CDR3 contains 15 residues. The CDR3 DNA is TGTGCAAGTCGCTTAGATACAGGGTCGGGAGAGACCCAGTACTTC. Residues: CASRLDTGSGETQYF.

The sample holds a few counts of this clone. V gene TRBV5-1 combines with J gene TRBJ1-6, with D hard to call. CDR3 length equals 15 residues. Germline values: CDR1 SGHRS, CDR2 YFSETQ. Between the trimmed V and J ends, which lost 4 bases and 7 bases, there was a span of 15 bases. The CDR3 coding sequence is TGCGCCAGCAGCCCAGAAGTGACCTCAAATTCACCCCTCCACTTT. Translated, it gives CASSPEVTSNSPLHF.

The chain joins TRBV30 to TRBJ1-2, with TRBD1 as a possible D gene (5 bases). The germline CDR1 and CDR2 sequences are GTSNPN and SVGIG (reference sequence). The CDR3 extends over 14 amino acids. Trimming stripped 0 bases from V and 6 bases from J, with 14 bases between. The CDR3 reads CAWSVRSGTDGYTF. CDR3 DNA: TGTGCCTGGAGTGTACGTTCGGGGACGGATGGCTACACCTTC.

The chain's CDR3 is CASSHGGGSSYEQYF. CDR3 DNA: TGTGCCAGCAGCCATGGGGGCGGTAGCTCCTACGAGCAGTACTTC. The chain recombines TRBV9 with TRBJ2-7, with D maybe TRBD1 (6 bases). The V and J ends lost 4 bases and 0 bases respectively, with 14 bases between them. This CDR3 region has 15 residues. In germline, CDR1 is SGDLS, CDR2 YYNGEE.

The genes are TRBV6-6 and TRBJ2-7; TRBD1 might be the D (5 bases). Trimming shortened V by 8 bases and J by 4 bases, and 12 bases separated the two germline ends. The CDR3 has 12 residues. The germline V gene encodes CDR1 MNHNY and CDR2 SVGAGI (reference sequence). The CDR3 loop is CASGVGAYEQYF. The CDR3 nucleotides are TGTGCCAGCGGGGTAGGGGCGTACGAGCAGTACTTC.

CDR3 region: CASSRGVSETQYF. CDR3 nucleotide sequence: TGTGCCTCTAGCAGGGGCGTCTCAGAGACCCAGTACTTC. This rearrangement joins TRBV25-1 to TRBJ2-5; D is possibly TRBD1 (6 bases). This CDR3 region has 13 residues. Deletions cut 11 bases from V and 4 bases from J, with 17 bases between. In germline, CDR1 is MGHDK, CDR2 SYGVNS.

The chain employs TRBV4-2 and TRBJ1-1; no clear D. This CDR3 comprises 11 residues. Germline V gene lookup returns CDR1 LGHNA and CDR2 YNFKEQ. V lost 6 bases and J lost 6, with 8 bases in between. The CDR3 spells CASRLGAEAFF. In nucleotides, the CDR3 is TGTGCCAGCAGGCTCGGGGCTGAAGCTTTCTTT.

This clone was detected a few times. The chain employs TRBV6-1 and TRBJ2-7; D perhaps matches TRBD1 (5 bases). The CDR3 covers 11 residues. Germline lookup yields CDR1 MNHNS and CDR2 SASEGT. Trimming stripped 11 bases from V and 3 bases from J, with 11 bases between. CDR3 sequence: CACNRNYEQYF. The DNA of the CDR3 is TGTGCCTGTAACAGGAACTACGAGCAGTACTTC.

The chain has TRBV9 and TRBJ2-7, with TRBD1 matching over 9 bases. The CDR3 is made up of 16 amino acids. The trim removed 4 bases at V and 3 bases at J, leaving 11 bases unmatched. In germline, CDR1 is SGDLS, CDR2 YYNGEE. Here the CDR3 reads CASSPHQGTGIYEQYF. The CDR3 nucleotides read TGTGCCAGCAGCCCCCACCAAGGGACAGGGATCTACGAGCAGTACTTC.

The V call is TRBV5-1, the J call TRBJ2-5; maybe TRBD1 (5 bases). Trimming stripped 5 bases from V and 4 bases from J, with 15 bases between. Per the germline V gene, CDR1 is SGHRS and CDR2 is YFSETQ. The CDR3 spans 14 residues. CDR3 DNA sequence: TGCGCCAGCAGTCAACAGGAAAGAAGAGAGACCCAGTACTTC. The encoded protein is CASSQQERRETQYF.

This chain joins TRBV5-6 and TRBJ1-1; no firm D call. The CDR3 contains 12 residues. V lost 4 bases to trimming and J lost 8 bases, with 12 bases between them. Per the germline V gene, CDR1 is SGHDT and CDR2 is YYEEEE. CDR3 DNA: TGTGCCAGCAGCCACCCGACCGGGGAAGCTTTCTTT. The encoded protein is CASSHPTGEAFF. The variable domain in full, completed from reference TRBV5-6 and TRBJ1-1, reads DAGVTQSPTHLIKTRGQQVTLRCSPKSGHDTVSWYQQALGQGPQFIFQYYEEEERQRGNFPDRFSGHQFPNYSSELNVNALLLGDSALYLCASSHPTGEAFFGQGTRLTVV.